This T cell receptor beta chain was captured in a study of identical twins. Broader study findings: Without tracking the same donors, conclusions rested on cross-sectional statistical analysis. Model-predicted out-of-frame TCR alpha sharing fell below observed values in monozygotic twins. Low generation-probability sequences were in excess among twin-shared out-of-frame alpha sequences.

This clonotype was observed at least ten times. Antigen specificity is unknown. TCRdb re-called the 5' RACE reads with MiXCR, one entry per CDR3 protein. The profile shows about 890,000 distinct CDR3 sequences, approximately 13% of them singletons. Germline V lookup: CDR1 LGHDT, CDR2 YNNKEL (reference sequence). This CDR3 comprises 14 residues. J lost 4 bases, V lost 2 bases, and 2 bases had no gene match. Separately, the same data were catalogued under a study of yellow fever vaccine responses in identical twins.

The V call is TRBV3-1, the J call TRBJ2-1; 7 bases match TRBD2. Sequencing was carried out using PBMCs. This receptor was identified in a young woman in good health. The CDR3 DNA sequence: TGTGCCAGCAGCCAACGCGGGGGATACAATGAGCAGTTCTTC. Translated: CASSQRGGYNEQFF.